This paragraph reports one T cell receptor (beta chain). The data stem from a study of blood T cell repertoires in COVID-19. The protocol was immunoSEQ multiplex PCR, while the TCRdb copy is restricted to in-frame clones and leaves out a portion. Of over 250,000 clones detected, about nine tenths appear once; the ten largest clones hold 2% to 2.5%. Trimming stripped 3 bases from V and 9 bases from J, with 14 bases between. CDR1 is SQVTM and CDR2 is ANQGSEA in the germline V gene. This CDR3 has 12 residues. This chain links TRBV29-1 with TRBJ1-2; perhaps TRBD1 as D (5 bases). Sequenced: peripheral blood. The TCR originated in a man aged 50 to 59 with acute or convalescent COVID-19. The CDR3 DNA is TGCAGCGTTGACAAACAGGATGGGAGCTACACCTTC. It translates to CSVDKQDGSYTF.